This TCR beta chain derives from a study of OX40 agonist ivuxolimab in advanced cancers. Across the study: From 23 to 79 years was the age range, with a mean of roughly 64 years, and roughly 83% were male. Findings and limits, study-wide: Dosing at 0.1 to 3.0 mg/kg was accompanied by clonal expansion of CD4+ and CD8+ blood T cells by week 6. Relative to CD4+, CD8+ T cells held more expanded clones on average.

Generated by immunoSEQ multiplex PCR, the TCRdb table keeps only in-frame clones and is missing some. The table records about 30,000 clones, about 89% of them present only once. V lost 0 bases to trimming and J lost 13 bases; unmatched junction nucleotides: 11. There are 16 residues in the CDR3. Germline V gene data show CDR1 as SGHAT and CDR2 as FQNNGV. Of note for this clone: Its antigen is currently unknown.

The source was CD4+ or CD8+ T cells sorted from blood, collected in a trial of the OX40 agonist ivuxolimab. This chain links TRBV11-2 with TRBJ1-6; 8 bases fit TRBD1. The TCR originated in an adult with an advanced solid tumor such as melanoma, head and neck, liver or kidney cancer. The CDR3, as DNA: TGTGCCAGCAGCTTAGATCCAGCAGGGGGCTGGAATCCCCTCCACTTT. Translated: CASSLDPAGGWNPLHF.